This passage covers 29 T cell receptor beta chains from one sample sequenced in a study of blood T cell repertoires in COVID-19. The table came from immunoSEQ multiplex PCR; TCRdb's copy has only in-frame clones and leaves some out. Of 95,000 to 150,000 clones listed, more than 75% were seen once; the top ten hold 6% to 8.5%. Sequencing was carried out using peripheral blood. Every receptor here comes from a man aged 45-60 years with acute or convalescent COVID-19.

This clone came up once. This chain connects TRBV28 to TRBJ1-2; D uncertain. CDR3 size: 12 residues. Germline CDR1 is MDHEN and CDR2 is SYDVKM. Trimming removed 7 bases from V and 2 bases from J, with 8 bases in between. The CDR3 loop reads CASTKLNYGYTF. The DNA for the CDR3 is TGTGCCAGCACGAAGCTGAACTATGGCTACACCTTC.

The CDR3 DNA reads as TGTGCCAGCAGCTTAGGAGAATGGTCCGGCGAGCAGTACTTC. This translates into CASSLGEWSGEQYF. The V call is TRBV7-9, the J call TRBJ2-7, with D unclear. Germline V gives CDR1 SEHNR, CDR2 FQNEAQ (reference sequence). Between the trimmed V and J ends, which lost 1 base and 6 bases, there was a span of 13 bases. The CDR3 has 14 residues. Together with reference TRBV7-9 and TRBJ2-7, the CDR3 gives the full variable domain: DTGVSQNPRHKITKRGQNVTFRCDPISEHNRLYWYRQTLGQGPEFLTYFQNEAQLEKSRLLSDRFSAERPKGSFSTLEIQRTEQGDSAMYLCASSLGEWSGEQYFGPGTRLTVT.

The V gene is TRBV12-5, the J gene TRBJ2-1; 8 nucleotides agree with TRBD2. Germline CDR1 reads LGHNT; CDR2 reads FRNRAP. The CDR3 consists of 16 residues. Trimming cost V 5 bases and J 0 bases; bases outside gene matches: 6. The CDR3 DNA sequence: TGTGCTAGTGGTAGACAGCGGGGGAGCTCCTACAATGAGCAGTTCTTC. This codes for CASGRQRGSSYNEQFF.

This chain joins TRBV10-2 and TRBJ2-5; D is perhaps TRBD1 (6 bases). The CDR3 totals 13 residues. V was pared by 9 bases and J by 5 bases, with 16 bases between. From germline, CDR1 is WSHSY and CDR2 SAAADI. The DNA of the CDR3 is TGCGCCAGGACCTACAGGGCGAGGGAGACCCAGTACTTC. Residues: CARTYRARETQYF.

The chain recombines TRBV18 with TRBJ1-4, with D unclear. V was pared by 4 bases and J by 4 bases, with 19 bases between. The CDR3 sequence is 17 residues long. The germline V gene has CDR1 KGHSH and CDR2 LQKENI. As DNA, the CDR3 is TGTGCCAGCTCACTTTATGGCGGTAACACGGATAATGAAAAACTGTTTTTT. Translating gives CASSLYGGNTDNEKLFF.

This rearrangement joins TRBV5-4 to TRBJ2-7; 9 nucleotides match TRBD2. Germline V gives CDR1 SGHNT, CDR2 YYREEE (reference sequence). This CDR3 has 14 amino acids. The V and J ends lost 4 bases and 2 bases, in that order; junction bases with no gene match: 4. The CDR3 here is CASSAGLAAYEQYF. The CDR3 bases are TGTGCCAGCAGCGCGGGACTAGCTGCCTACGAGCAGTACTTC.

The gene calls are TRBV2 and TRBJ2-7; the D gene is possibly TRBD1 (6 bases). CDR3 length: 15 amino acids. Germline V gene sequence: CDR1 SNHLY, CDR2 FYNNEI. Trimming left V 7 bases short and J 7 bases short, with 23 bases between. CDR3 bases: TGTGCCAGCAAGGACCGGGCAGGGGTTTCGGAAGAGCAGTACTTC. Its translation: CASKDRAGVSEEQYF.

The sample holds one count of this clone. As DNA, the CDR3 is TGTGCCAGCAGAGAACGGGGACTAGCGGGCACAGATACGCAGTATTTT. Encoded protein: CASRERGLAGTDTQYF. This chain links TRBV11-2 with TRBJ2-3, with 11 nucleotides matching TRBD2. Looked up from germline, CDR1 is SGHAT and CDR2 is FQNNGV. This CDR3 contains 16 residues. J lost 1 base, V lost 6 bases, and 6 bases had no gene match.

The rearrangement uses TRBV18 and TRBJ1-5, with a weak D call TRBD1 (6 bases). This CDR3 contains 14 residues. Germline CDR1 reads KGHSH; CDR2 reads LQKENI. Trimming removed 1 base from V and 9 bases from J, with 13 bases in between. The CDR3 sequence is CASSPRQEKRPQHF. CDR3 bases: TGTGCCAGCTCACCACGACAGGAAAAGAGGCCCCAGCATTTT.

This rearrangement joins TRBV19 to TRBJ2-2; 7 nucleotides line up with TRBD2. Looked up from germline, CDR1 is LNHDA and CDR2 is SQIVND (reference sequence). The CDR3 is made up of 16 amino acids. With V trimmed by 8 bases and J by 6 bases, 15 bases remained unmatched. CDR3 residues: CASGGRGLGGAGELFF. The DNA for the CDR3 is TGTGCCAGTGGTGGGAGGGGACTCGGGGGTGCCGGGGAGCTGTTTTTT.

The gene calls are TRBV10-3 and TRBJ2-3; maybe TRBD2 (6 bases). The CDR3 covers 16 residues. Germline loops: CDR1 ENHRY, CDR2 SYGVKD. The V and J ends lost 3 bases and 10 bases respectively, with 23 bases between them. CDR3 bases: TGTGCCATCAGTGAAGCTGTGGTAGTTGGAAGCGGGTCGCAGTATTTT. Residues: CAISEAVVVGSGSQYF.

The chain carries TRBV11-3 and TRBJ2-7; 8 bases are a match to TRBD1. The V and J ends lost 5 bases and 6 bases, in that order; junction bases with no gene match: 12. The CDR3 runs to 15 residues. Germline CDR1 reads SGHNT; CDR2 reads YENEEA. Here the CDR3 reads CASSARQGQSGEQYF. CDR3 in DNA: TGTGCCAGCAGCGCCCGACAGGGGCAGTCTGGCGAGCAGTACTTC.

The chain carries TRBV29-1 and TRBJ1-1, with D perhaps TRBD1 (6 bases). CDR3 size: 15 residues. V dropped 4 bases and J dropped 1 base, with 16 bases sitting between them. Germline CDR1 reads SQVTM; CDR2 reads ANQGSEA. The CDR3 is CSVVGGPDGNTEAFF. The CDR3 DNA reads as TGCAGCGTTGTAGGGGGTCCAGACGGGAACACTGAAGCTTTCTTT.

This clone has just a few counts. V and J are TRBV6-4 and TRBJ1-2, with D unresolved. Germline V gene sequence: CDR1 MRHNA, CDR2 SNTAGT. V gave up 10 bases and J gave up 4 bases, with 10 bases separating them. CDR3 size: 11 residues. The DNA of the CDR3 is TGTGCCAACGGGGTTGCCTATGGCTACACCTTC. This sequence encodes CANGVAYGYTF.

This clone was observed a handful of times. This sample includes further DNA sequences coding for the same CDR3. This rearrangement joins TRBV30 to TRBJ2-3, with D perhaps TRBD2 (5 bases). Germline V CDR1 and CDR2: GTSNPN, SVGIG (reference sequence). The CDR3 covers 14 residues. V was trimmed by 2 bases and J by 2 bases, leaving 11 bases between them. The CDR3 DNA sequence: TGTGCCTGGAGTTCGACCGGGGACACAGATACGCAGTATTTT. Translation: CAWSSTGDTDTQYF.

The chain joins TRBV12-5 to TRBJ1-1; a weak D match, TRBD1 (5 bases). The germline V and J ends were trimmed by 1 base and 4 bases, with 19 bases remaining between them. Germline assignment: CDR1 LGHNT and CDR2 FRNRAP. This CDR3 has 17 residues. The CDR3 DNA reads TGTGCTAGTGGTTTGGAGACCGTTTGGGGGGTCGGCACTGAAGCTTTCTTT. It specifies CASGLETVWGVGTEAFF.

This clone has only one observation. This chain connects TRBV27 to TRBJ2-1; D is unclear. This CDR3 has 13 amino acids. Trimming pared 4 bases from V and 5 bases from J, leaving 9 bases between. The germline V gene has CDR1 MNHEY and CDR2 SMNVEV (reference sequence). The CDR3 bases are TGTGCCAGCAGTTATGGTAGCCACAATGAGCAGTTCTTC. It codes for CASSYGSHNEQFF.

V gene TRBV6-5 combines with J gene TRBJ1-2; no firm D call. CDR1 and CDR2 (germline): MNHEY, SVGAGI. With 0 bases removed from V and 2 bases from J, the gap between germline ends came to 10 bases. The CDR3 covers 15 residues. The CDR3 sequence: CASSYSASNNYGYTF. The DNA of the CDR3 is TGTGCCAGCAGTTACTCGGCCAGTAACAACTATGGCTACACCTTC.

This clone was counted once. The chain couples TRBV3-1 (or the pseudogene TRBV3-2) to TRBJ2-1, with D possibly matching TRBD2 (6 bases). Germline CDR1 reads LGHDT; CDR2 reads YNNKEL (reference sequence). The CDR3 loop spans 15 amino acids. V lost 1 base and J 4 bases, leaving 11 bases between the germline ends. The CDR3 DNA reads TGTGCCAGCAGCCAAGTTTGGGGGAGGTACAATGAGCAGTTCTTC. Amino acids: CASSQVWGRYNEQFF.

This clone has a single count. CDR3 amino acids: CASSVGPGTSGRPNEQFF. In DNA, the CDR3 is TGTGCCAGCAGCGTAGGCCCCGGGACTAGCGGGAGGCCTAATGAGCAGTTCTTC. The V and J genes are TRBV9 and TRBJ2-1, with 15 bases identical to TRBD2. The CDR3 has 18 amino acids. Germline CDR1 is SGDLS and CDR2 is YYNGEE. V lost 0 bases and J lost 7; bases outside the gene matches: 8.

The V gene is TRBV6-5, the J gene TRBJ2-5; weak D call: TRBD1 (8 bases). CDR1 is MNHEY and CDR2 is SVGAGI in the germline V gene. The CDR3 spans 15 residues. V lost 4 bases and J lost 1, with 13 bases in between. The CDR3 DNA follows: TGTGCCAGCAGTTGGAGCGGGACAGGCCAAGAGACCCAGTACTTC. Residues: CASSWSGTGQETQYF.

This rearrangement joins TRBV9 to TRBJ2-3, with 10 nucleotides matching TRBD1. Germline loops: CDR1 SGDLS, CDR2 YYNGEE. The CDR3 extends over 14 amino acids. Unmatched junction bases numbered 5, after V lost 3 bases and J lost 7 bases. The CDR3 DNA sequence: TGTGCCAGCAGCGGGCGACAGGGGGCGTATACGCAGTATTTT. This encodes CASSGRQGAYTQYF.

The chain recombines TRBV5-4 with TRBJ2-2; D is perhaps TRBD2 (5 bases). V shed 4 bases and J shed 5 bases, with 15 bases lying between them. The CDR3 is made up of 15 amino acids. Germline CDR1 SGHNT, CDR2 YYREEE (reference sequence). The CDR3 protein is CASSLQDRGTGELFF. CDR3 sequence (DNA): TGTGCCAGCAGCCTCCAGGATAGAGGGACCGGGGAGCTGTTTTTT.

This chain's CDR3 is CASSLGQGSQPQHF. The CDR3 DNA reads as TGTGCCAGCTCACTGGGACAGGGTAGTCAGCCCCAGCATTTT. This rearrangement joins TRBV18 to TRBJ1-5; 9 bases agree with TRBD1. V was pared by 4 bases and J by 6 bases, with 4 bases of the junction left unmatched. Germline V gene lookup returns CDR1 KGHSH and CDR2 LQKENI. The CDR3 loop spans 14 amino acids.

J is TRBJ1-5 and V is TRBV6-5, with a possible D match to TRBD1 (5 bases). V was cut by 8 bases and J by 7 bases, with 21 bases left in between. The CDR3 is 15 amino acids. Per the germline V gene, CDR1 is MNHEY and CDR2 is SVGAGI. In DNA, the CDR3 is TGTGCCAGCTCGGATCCGTCTTTGGGGCGGCAGCCCCAGCATTTT. Amino acids: CASSDPSLGRQPQHF.

CDR3 nucleotide sequence: TGTGCCTGGAGTGTATCCCCCACTTTCCAAGAGACCCAGTACTTC. Encoded protein: CAWSVSPTFQETQYF. The rearrangement links TRBV30 to TRBJ2-5; D unresolved. The CDR3 contains 15 residues. The germline CDR1 and CDR2 sequences are GTSNPN and SVGIG (reference sequence). Trimming pared 0 bases from V and 1 base from J, leaving 12 bases between.

This clone is medium-sized in the sample. This chain joins TRBV24-1 and TRBJ2-1; 8 bases are a match to TRBD1. The CDR3 sequence is 15 residues long. Germline V gene sequence: CDR1 KGHDR, CDR2 SFDVKD. Trimming at V came to 5 bases and at J to 9 bases, leaving 11 bases not matched to a gene. CDR3 loop: CATSGLHSTGAEQFF. CDR3 in DNA: TGTGCCACCAGTGGACTACACTCGACAGGGGCTGAGCAGTTCTTC.

This CDR3 is CASSLAITSGSVSETQYF. In nucleotides, the CDR3 is TGTGCCAGCAGCTTGGCCATTACGAGCGGGAGTGTTTCGGAGACCCAGTACTTC. The V gene is TRBV5-4, the J gene TRBJ2-5, with 8 bases lining up with TRBD2. With V trimmed by 0 bases and J by 5 bases, 15 bases remained unmatched. CDR1 and CDR2 (germline): SGHNT, YYREEE (reference sequence). CDR3 length: 18 amino acids. The variable domain in full, completed from reference TRBV5-4 and TRBJ2-5, reads ETGVTQSPTHLIKTRGQQVTLRCSSQSGHNTVSWYQQALGQGPQFIFQYYREEENGRGNFPPRFSGLQFPNYSSELNVNALELDDSALYLCASSLAITSGSVSETQYFGPGTRLLVL.

The chain uses TRBV5-1 and TRBJ2-5; D might be TRBD2 (5 bases). CDR1 and CDR2 from the germline V gene are SGHRS and YFSETQ. The V gene lost 0 bases and the J gene lost 1 base, with 19 bases spanning the gap. This CDR3 has 18 amino acids. The CDR3 sequence: CASSLDRGNLRGQETQYF. Here the CDR3 DNA reads TGCGCCAGCAGCTTGGACCGGGGAAACCTCCGGGGCCAAGAGACCCAGTACTTC.